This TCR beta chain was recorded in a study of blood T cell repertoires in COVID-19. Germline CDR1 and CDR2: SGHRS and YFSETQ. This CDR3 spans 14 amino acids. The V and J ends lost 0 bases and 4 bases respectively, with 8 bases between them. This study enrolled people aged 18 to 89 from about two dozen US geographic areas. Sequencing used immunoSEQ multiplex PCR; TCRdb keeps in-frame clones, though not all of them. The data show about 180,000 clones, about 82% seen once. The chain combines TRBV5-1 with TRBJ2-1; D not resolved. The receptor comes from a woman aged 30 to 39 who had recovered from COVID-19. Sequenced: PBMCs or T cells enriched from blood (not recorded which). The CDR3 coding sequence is TGCGCCAGCAGCTTGGCTAGTGCTTACAATGAGCAGTTCTTC. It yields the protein CASSLASAYNEQFF.